Listed below are T cell receptor beta chains from one sample, sequenced in a study of cytotoxic CD8 clonotypes in ibrutinib-treated CLL. Assay used: immunoSEQ multiplex PCR; TCRdb lists only in-frame clones, some missing. The sample carries fewer than 400,000 clones, approximately 67% recorded once. The sequencing here drew on PBMCs, taken after 36 months of ibrutinib treatment. Receptors originate from a human donor with chronic lymphocytic leukemia. Each CDR3 is given with its conserved first and last residue. D genes are given only for firm matches. Only some rows state a clone size, as once, few, many or a class for expanded clones.

j_call v_call clone_size d_call cdr3_nt cdr3_aa
TRBJ2-7 TRBV4-1 - TRBD1 TGCGCCAGCAGCCAAATAAGGACAGGCTACTACGAGCAGTACTTC CASSQIRTGYYEQYF
TRBJ1-2 TRBV7-2 - - TGTGCCAGCAGCACCCCGACCAAGGGCTATGGCTACACCTTC CASSTPTKGYGYTF
TRBJ2-7 TRBV4-1 - TRBD2 TGCGCCAGCAGCCAAAGACCCGGGGGGGAAAACTACGAGCAGTACTTC CASSQRPGGENYEQYF
TRBJ2-1 TRBV29-1 - TRBD1 TGCAGCGCCACTAAAGGGACAGGAAAAAACAATGAGCAGTTCTTC CSATKGTGKNNEQFF
TRBJ2-5 TRBV7-3 - TRBD2 TGTGCCAGCAGCTTATGGGGTCGTTCAGCGGGAGGTTTGGAAGAGACCCAGTACTTC CASSLWGRSAGGLEETQYF
TRBJ2-1 TRBV19 - - TGTGCCAGTAGACACAGGGACCCTTACAATGAGCAGTTCTTC CASRHRDPYNEQFF
TRBJ1-2 TRBV11-2 few - TGTGCCAGCAGCTTAGATCGGCAGGGCGGCTACACCTTC CASSLDRQGGYTF
TRBJ2-7 TRBV7-4 - TRBD1 TGTGCCAGCAGCTTAGGGCGGGACAGGGGATACGAGCAGTACTTC CASSLGRDRGYEQYF
TRBJ1-1 TRBV9 - - TGTGCCAGCAGCGGGGTCGGGGTGCGCACTGAAGCTTTCTTT CASSGVGVRTEAFF
TRBJ2-2 TRBV2 - TRBD2 TGTGCCAGCCGGTATATAGCGGGGTCCGGGGAGCTGTTTTTT CASRYIAGSGELFF
TRBJ2-1 TRBV25-1 - TRBD2 TGTGCCAGCAGTCCGACAGGACTAGCGGGACTCAATGAGCAGTTCTTC CASSPTGLAGLNEQFF
TRBJ1-3 TRBV7-9 few - TGTGCCAGCAGCTTCCCTACAGGCGGCCCTGGAAACACCATATATTTT CASSFPTGGPGNTIYF